What follows are 7 T cell receptor beta chains derived from one specimen sequenced in a study of blood T cell repertoires in COVID-19. Sequencing used immunoSEQ multiplex PCR; TCRdb keeps in-frame clones, though not all of them. The data contain about 100,000 clones, 70% to 90% of them singletons. Sequenced: peripheral blood. Receptors originate from a man aged 45 to 65 with active or convalescent COVID-19.

The chain has TRBV15 and TRBJ2-7, with a possible D match to TRBD2 (5 bases). The CDR3 is made up of 15 amino acids. CDR1 is LNHNV, CDR2 YYDKDF, per germline (reference sequence). Between the trimmed V and J ends, which lost 3 bases and 4 bases, there was a span of 16 bases. As DNA, the CDR3 is TGTGCCACCAGCAGGGCGAGGAGCGGAGGTTACGAGCAGTACTTC. It yields the protein CATSRARSGGYEQYF.

V and J are TRBV6-5 and TRBJ2-3; 9 bases are shared with TRBD1. With V trimmed by 7 bases and J by 4 bases, 9 bases remained unmatched. The germline gives CDR1 MNHEY, CDR2 SVGAGI. The CDR3 is made up of 15 amino acids. This CDR3 reads CASTPGTGKPDTQYF. CDR3 DNA sequence: TGTGCCAGCACGCCCGGGACAGGGAAGCCAGATACGCAGTATTTT.

The CDR3 protein is CASARTSEETQYF. Written as DNA, the CDR3 is TGTGCTAGTGCCAGGACTAGCGAAGAGACCCAGTACTTC. The chain is built from TRBV12-5 and TRBJ2-5; the match to TRBD2 covers 9 bases. The germline CDR1 and CDR2 sequences are LGHNT and FRNRAP. The J segment lost 3 bases and the V segment lost 7 bases, leaving 3 bases of the junction unmatched. The CDR3 extends over 13 amino acids.

The rearrangement joins TRBV9 to TRBJ2-7; no definite D call. The CDR3 runs 15 residues. The germline CDR1 and CDR2 sequences are SGDLS and YYNGEE. V gave up 0 bases and J gave up 0 bases, with 10 bases separating them. CDR3 DNA: TGTGCCAGCAGCGTAGGTGGAGCGAGCTCCTACGAGCAGTACTTC. This codes for CASSVGGASSYEQYF.

The V call is TRBV30, the J call TRBJ1-5, with D hard to call. The CDR3 is 14 amino acids. Germline values: CDR1 GTSNPN, CDR2 SVGIG (reference sequence). The ends were cut back, 2 bases at V and 3 bases at J, with 11 bases in the middle. CDR3 nucleotides: TGTGCCTGGAGTCCATCGACAAACAATCAGCCCCAGCATTTT. This codes for CAWSPSTNNQPQHF.

The chain links TRBV19 to TRBJ1-5; no firm D call. The CDR3 is 13 residues long. Per the germline V gene, CDR1 is LNHDA and CDR2 is SQIVND (reference sequence). The ends were cut back, 5 bases at V and 3 bases at J, with 8 bases in the middle. CDR3 region: CASSVSVNQPQHF. Here the CDR3 DNA reads TGTGCCAGTAGTGTGTCGGTCAATCAGCCCCAGCATTTT.

The rearrangement links TRBV11-3 to TRBJ2-7, with no clear D. The CDR3 extends over 13 amino acids. Germline V gene lookup returns CDR1 SGHNT and CDR2 YENEEA. V lost 5 bases, J lost 3 bases, and 11 bases lay in between. This CDR3 is CASSTTQIYEQYF. For the CDR3, the DNA is TGTGCCAGCAGCACTACCCAGATCTACGAGCAGTACTTC.